Presented here are 30 T cell receptor beta chains from one specimen sequenced in a study of patients and donors after allogeneic stem cell transplantation. From the RT-PCR reads, TCRdb called clonotypes with MiXCR, one entry per CDR3 protein. This sample yields hundreds of thousands of distinct CDR3 sequences, of which 16% are seen a single time; 6% to 8% belongs to the top ten. The sample was blood, either unsorted or a sorted T cell fraction (not recorded which). The receptors shown here come from a human donor who was either an allogeneic HSCT recipient or a stem cell or donor lymphocyte infusion donor (not recorded which). It is not recorded whose cells these are; they may come from a transplant donor.

In this sample, this clonotype turned up a few times. This chain links TRBV12-3 or TRBV12-4 with TRBJ1-2; D unclear. The ends were cut back, 5 bases at V and 4 bases at J, with 8 bases in the middle. CDR3 size: 12 residues. This chain's CDR3 is CASSATGYGYTF. CDR3 DNA: TGTGCCAGCAGTGCGACGGGCTATGGCTACACCTTC.

This clonotype has a count of ten or more. The chain employs TRBV5-1 and TRBJ1-1; D perhaps matches TRBD1 (6 bases). The V and J ends lost 3 bases and 10 bases respectively, with 16 bases between them. Germline CDR1 reads SGHRS; CDR2 reads YFSETQ. The CDR3 spans 13 residues. In DNA form, the CDR3 reads TGCGCCAGCAGCTCCACTCAGGGGATTGGAGCTTTCTTT. The encoded protein is CASSSTQGIGAFF.

This clonotype was seen at least ten times. CDR3 in amino acids: CATSDLRSSGSYNEQFF. CDR3 nucleotide sequence: TGTGCCACCAGTGATTTGCGGTCTAGCGGGTCCTACAATGAGCAGTTCTTC. The rearrangement joins TRBV24-1 to TRBJ2-1; TRBD2 matches 8 bases. V gave up 0 bases and J gave up 1 base; unmatched junction bases: 4. This CDR3 comprises 17 residues. Per the germline V gene, CDR1 is KGHDR and CDR2 is SFDVKD.

This clonotype has ten or more counts. This chain connects TRBV12-3 or TRBV12-4 to TRBJ2-7; D is perhaps TRBD2 (5 bases). V was pared by 1 base and J by 3 bases, with 7 bases between. The CDR3 is 13 amino acids. CDR3 DNA sequence: TGTGCCAGCAGTTTAGTACGGGGCTACGAGCAGTACTTC. Amino acid sequence: CASSLVRGYEQYF.

V gene TRBV20-1 combines with J gene TRBJ1-1; D uncertain. Germline V gene data show CDR1 as DFQATT and CDR2 as SNEGSKA (reference sequence). V lost 2 bases to trimming and J lost 0 bases, with 7 bases between them. The CDR3 runs 13 residues. CDR3 sequence reads: CSARSTVNTEAFF. For the CDR3, the DNA is TGCAGTGCTAGATCTACAGTGAACACTGAAGCTTTCTTT.

Only a few counts were recorded for this clonotype. CDR3 in DNA: TGTGCCAGCAGCCCGGAAGGGGTTAAGTTCTTC. Translation: CASSPEGVKFF. The V and J genes are TRBV28 and TRBJ2-1; D may be TRBD1 (5 bases). Germline V CDR1 and CDR2: MDHEN, SYDVKM. The V gene lost 6 bases and the J gene lost 14 bases, with 14 bases spanning the gap. This CDR3 region has 11 residues.

This rearrangement joins TRBV6-1 to TRBJ2-1, with D perhaps matching TRBD2 (5 bases). The CDR3 has 13 residues. Looked up from germline, CDR1 is MNHNS and CDR2 is SASEGT. V was cut by 5 bases and J by 9 bases, with 14 bases left in between. CDR3 in DNA: TGTGCCAGCAGTAACGGAGGCATCGGTGAGCAGTTCTTC. It is translated as CASSNGGIGEQFF.

At least ten counts were recorded for this clonotype. CDR3 region: CASSLLGGPGSTFYGYTF. CDR3 nucleotide sequence: TGCGCCAGCAGCCTCCTTGGGGGCCCGGGGTCTACATTCTATGGCTACACCTTC. The gene calls are TRBV4-3 and TRBJ1-2; D possibly corresponds to TRBD1 (6 bases). From germline, CDR1 is LGHNA and CDR2 YSLEER. CDR3 size: 18 residues. V was trimmed by 4 bases and J by 4 bases, leaving 25 bases between them.

This rearrangement joins TRBV18 to TRBJ1-5; D is possibly TRBD1 (6 bases). V was cut by 1 base and J by 0 bases, with 25 bases left in between. The CDR3 loop spans 21 amino acids. Germline CDR1 KGHSH, CDR2 LQKENI. The CDR3 protein is CASSPRSLIQGQHYSNQPQHF. The CDR3 region has the DNA TGTGCCAGCTCACCACGTTCGCTTATCCAAGGACAGCATTATAGCAATCAGCCCCAGCATTTT.

This clonotype appeared a few times. V and J are TRBV6-5 and TRBJ1-5; TRBD1 might be the D (6 bases). V was trimmed by 4 bases and J by 6 bases, leaving 16 bases between them. Germline V gives CDR1 MNHEY, CDR2 SVGAGI. CDR3 length equals 15 residues. Here the CDR3 DNA reads TGTGCCAGCAGTTCCCTCTACAGGGTCGGTCAGCCCCAGCATTTT. Protein sequence: CASSSLYRVGQPQHF.

This sequence joins TRBV15 and TRBJ2-7; TRBD1 matches at 7 bases. The germline CDR1 and CDR2 sequences are LNHNV and YYDKDF (reference sequence). The CDR3 is 18 amino acids. Germline trimming cut 2 bases from V and 0 bases from J; bases unmatched to any gene: 13. CDR3 nucleotide sequence: TGTGCCACCAGCAGAACGTGGTCAGAGGGGGCTAGCTCCTACGAGCAGTACTTC. Protein product: CATSRTWSEGASSYEQYF. The whole variable domain, filled in from reference TRBV15 and TRBJ2-7, reads DAMVIQNPRYQVTQFGKPVTLSCSQTLNHNVMYWYQQKSSQAPKLLFHYYDKDFNNEADTPDNFQSRRPNTSFCFLDIRSPGLGDTAMYLCATSRTWSEGASSYEQYFGPGTRLTVT.

In nucleotides, the CDR3 is TGTGCCAGCAGTTACCTAACACAGGAGACGAACACTGAAGCTTTCTTT. Translating gives CASSYLTQETNTEAFF. The rearrangement uses TRBV6-2 or TRBV6-3 and TRBJ1-1; D may be TRBD1 (5 bases). Trimming removed 2 bases at V and 1 base at J, with 14 bases between. Germline CDR1 is MNHEY and CDR2 is SVGEGT. This CDR3 region has 16 residues.

This clonotype was observed a few times. J is TRBJ1-6 and V is TRBV4-3; D is undetermined. The CDR3 is 16 amino acids. Trimming took off 0 bases at V and 6 bases at J, with 12 bases between the two ends. Germline CDR1 is LGHNA and CDR2 is YSLEER. CDR3 residues: CASSQDRQTLNSPLHF. DNA for the CDR3: TGCGCCAGCAGCCAAGATCGGCAGACCCTTAATTCACCCCTCCACTTT.

This clonotype was detected a few times. V and J are TRBV10-3 and TRBJ2-3, with 11 bases that match TRBD2. After removal of 5 bases from V and 3 bases from J, the junction contained 10 bases not matched to a gene. Germline V gene data show CDR1 as ENHRY and CDR2 as SYGVKD. CDR3 length: 17 residues. CDR3 sequence: CAISPSTTSGTTDTQYF. CDR3 DNA: TGTGCCATCAGTCCCTCGACGACTAGCGGGACAACAGATACGCAGTATTTT.

The rearrangement joins TRBV12-3 or TRBV12-4 to TRBJ2-2, with 10 bases identical to TRBD2. This CDR3 has 18 residues. V was pared by 5 bases and J by 4 bases, with 13 bases of the junction left unmatched. The CDR3 sequence: CASSRPHILAGPTGELFF. CDR3 in DNA: TGTGCCAGCAGTCGCCCTCATATACTAGCGGGACCCACCGGGGAGCTGTTTTTT.

The chain couples TRBV21-1 to TRBJ1-1. TRBV21-1 is recorded as a pseudogene. CDR3 length equals 14 residues. Here the CDR3 reads CASSSQIENTEAFF. DNA of the CDR3: TGTGCCAGCAGCAGCCAGATAGAGAACACTGAAGCTTTCTTT.

A few counts support this clonotype. V gene TRBV4-2 combines with J gene TRBJ2-1; 9 positions agree with TRBD2. The CDR3 runs to 14 residues. Germline CDR1 reads LGHNA; CDR2 reads YNFKEQ. Trimming removed 3 bases from V and 8 bases from J; junction bases left unmatched: 5. In DNA form, the CDR3 reads TGTGCCAGCAGCCAGCGGGGGGGTGGGGATGAGCAGTTCTTC. The encoded protein is CASSQRGGGDEQFF.

This clonotype was seen a few times. The genes are TRBV7-2 and TRBJ2-7; weak D call: TRBD1 (6 bases). Deletions cut 4 bases from V and 2 bases from J, with 12 bases between. This CDR3 is 14 amino acids long. Looked up from germline, CDR1 is SGHTA and CDR2 is FQGNSA. CDR3 nucleotides: TGTGCCAGCAGCTGGACAGTGAGGGCCTACGAGCAGTACTTC. Protein product: CASSWTVRAYEQYF.

This clonotype was seen repeatedly, ten times or more. This chain links TRBV27 with TRBJ2-1; D is perhaps TRBD2 (6 bases). CDR1 and CDR2 (germline): MNHEY, SMNVEV (reference sequence). This CDR3 comprises 15 residues. The V end was cut by 3 bases, the J end by 1 base, with 10 bases between. The CDR3 DNA sequence: TGTGCCAGCAGTTTTCAAGGGAGGTCCTACAATGAGCAGTTCTTC. Translated: CASSFQGRSYNEQFF.

This clonotype has more than one count but fewer than ten. The chain couples TRBV7-3 to TRBJ2-1; 7 bases line up with TRBD1. V shed 6 bases and J 8 bases; nucleotides not matched to a gene: 13. CDR1 is SGHTA and CDR2 is FQGTGA in the germline V gene. The length of the CDR3 is 15 residues. For the CDR3, the DNA is TGTGCCAGCAGTCCAGACAGGGCCAGAGGCCATGAGCAGTTCTTC. This gives the protein CASSPDRARGHEQFF.

This clonotype was seen a handful of times. The rearrangement joins TRBV7-8 to TRBJ1-1; D uncertain. Germline CDR1 SGHVS, CDR2 FQNEAQ. The CDR3 covers 14 residues. Trimming took off 5 bases at V and 0 bases at J, with 10 bases between the two ends. The CDR3 spells CASSRGRLNTEAFF. CDR3 coding DNA: TGTGCCAGCAGCCGAGGACGGCTGAACACTGAAGCTTTCTTT.

This chain uses TRBV10-3 with TRBJ2-2; 7 bases fit TRBD2. With V trimmed by 3 bases and J by 2 bases, 6 bases remained unmatched. CDR3 length: 16 residues. Per germline, CDR1 ENHRY and CDR2 SYGVKD. The CDR3 loop is CAISDPGGVNTGELFF. Here the CDR3 DNA reads TGTGCCATCAGTGACCCTGGGGGGGTTAACACCGGGGAGCTGTTTTTT.

The J gene is TRBJ1-4, the V gene TRBV25-1; no reliable D call. V lost 8 bases, J lost 9 bases, and 16 bases lay in between. Germline CDR1 and CDR2: MGHDK and SYGVNS. The length of the CDR3 is 13 residues. This CDR3 is CASSSETPKKLFF. CDR3 DNA sequence: TGTGCCAGCTCATCTGAGACACCAAAAAAACTGTTTTTT.

The chain joins TRBV18 to TRBJ1-2; 8 bases line up with TRBD1. The CDR3 runs 14 residues. Germline V lookup: CDR1 KGHSH, CDR2 LQKENI. V trimming: 3 bases; J trimming: 3 bases; junction bases outside the gene matches: 3. The CDR3 is CASSPTGDYYGYTF. CDR3 sequence (DNA): TGTGCCAGCTCACCGACAGGGGACTACTATGGCTACACCTTC.

This clonotype was found a few times. The V and J genes are TRBV5-1 and TRBJ2-1; 8 nucleotides align to TRBD2. CDR3 length: 16 residues. The J segment lost 4 bases and the V segment lost 4 bases, leaving 10 bases of the junction unmatched. Germline CDR1 SGHRS, CDR2 YFSETQ. The chain's CDR3 is CASSPSGGGWYNEQFF. DNA of the CDR3: TGCGCCAGCAGCCCCTCCGGGGGGGGGTGGTACAATGAGCAGTTCTTC.

The chain carries TRBV12-3 or TRBV12-4 and TRBJ2-7; D is uncertain. Between the trimmed V and J ends, which lost 0 bases and 0 bases, there was a span of 6 bases. CDR3 length: 14 residues. The CDR3 region has the DNA TGTGCCAGCAGTTTAGCGCTGAGCTCCTACGAGCAGTACTTC. Protein sequence: CASSLALSSYEQYF.

In its sample, this clonotype was seen a few times. The rearrangement joins TRBV19 to TRBJ2-2, with a possible D match to TRBD2 (5 bases). V lost 3 bases and J lost 4, with 15 bases in between. Germline V lookup: CDR1 LNHDA, CDR2 SQIVND (reference sequence). The CDR3 has 16 residues. CDR3 coding DNA: TGTGCCAGTAGTATCCGGACGGGGAAGAGCACCGGGGAGCTGTTTTTT. Its translation is CASSIRTGKSTGELFF.

This clonotype turned up a few times. The gene calls are TRBV20-1 and TRBJ2-2, with TRBD2 identical over 11 bases. The J segment lost 7 bases and the V segment lost 5 bases, leaving 3 bases of the junction unmatched. The CDR3 contains 13 residues. CDR1 is DFQATT, CDR2 SNEGSKA, per germline (reference sequence). The CDR3 is CSAPTSGNGELFF. The DNA of the CDR3 is TGCAGTGCTCCGACTAGCGGGAACGGGGAGCTGTTTTTT.

The J gene is TRBJ2-2, the V gene TRBV5-1; D might be TRBD1 (6 bases). The CDR3 spans 13 residues. The germline V gene encodes CDR1 SGHRS and CDR2 YFSETQ. V lost 3 bases to trimming and J lost 6 bases, with 9 bases between them. Written as DNA, the CDR3 is TGCGCCAGCAGCTCGTCAGGGGCCGGGGAGCTGTTTTTT. It is translated as CASSSSGAGELFF.

The table lists this clonotype with a count of one. This sequence is one base from a far larger clone and is likely a read error. This rearrangement joins TRBV9 to TRBJ1-1; D is possibly TRBD1 (5 bases). This CDR3 is 13 amino acids long. In germline, CDR1 is SGDLS, CDR2 YYNGEE. The CDR3 DNA reads TGTGCCAGCAGCGTAGGGGGGAACACTGAAGATTTCTTT. Translated: CASSVGGNTEDFF.